This TCR beta chain derives from a study of human T cells and chemical hapten exposure. Turning to the study itself: On about 2 cm by about 2 cm of upper inner arm skin, sensitization was performed with 2% DPC. Findings and limits, study-wide: Significantly more large CDR3 similarity clusters arose among expanded TCRs than among controls.

During construction of the library, unique molecular identifiers were attached to individual cDNA molecules for quantitative, reproducible TCR counting. TCRdb processed the RACE reads anew with MiXCR; each CDR3 protein has one entry. This sample has tens of thousands of distinct CDR3 sequences, with 10% found just once. CDR3 length equals 11 residues. The V gene lost 3 bases and the J gene lost 1 base, with 3 bases spanning the gap. In germline, CDR1 is DFQATT, CDR2 SNEGSKA (reference sequence). Many counts were recorded for this clonotype. Antigen: not known. Time point of the sample: patch test 2, 6 weeks after DPC sensitization. Treatment given: therapeutic diphenylcyclopropenone sensitization with weekly scalp DPC.

The starting material was whole blood, obtained in connection with sensitization to the hapten diphenylcyclopropenone (DPC). This chain links TRBV20-1 with TRBJ2-5, with D uncertain. The receptor comes from a woman aged 25-40 years with alopecia areata. Some clones in this sample may be carry-over from other donors' samples. The chain's CDR3 is CSASSQETQYF. The CDR3 DNA reads TGCAGTGCTAGTTCCCAAGAGACCCAGTACTTC.